This T cell receptor beta chain comes out of a study of spatial heterogeneity in lung cancer. Study at large: A consistent excess of beta-chain over alpha-chain sequences was detected.

This clonotype came up many times. Individually, TCR cDNA molecules were each labelled with a unique molecular identifier. TCRdb processed the 5' RACE reads anew with MiXCR; each CDR3 protein has one entry. The data hold about 48,000 distinct CDR3 sequences, with less than 5.5% observed a single time. Time point meaning: sample taken at primary tumor resection. Whole RNA, isolated from tumor, nontumor lung or frozen PBMC, was sequenced without prior sorting. This receptor was obtained from a male donor with early-stage non-small cell lung cancer. Here the sequenced sample was PBMCs, taken at surgery.

The CDR3, as DNA: TGTGCCAGCAGTGAAAACTTCCAAGAGACCCAGTACTTC. Residues: CASSENFQETQYF. J is TRBJ2-5 and V is TRBV2; no clear D gene. This CDR3 comprises 13 residues. Germline V gene lookup returns CDR1 SNHLY and CDR2 FYNNEI. V was cut by 2 bases and J by 1 base, with 5 bases left in between. Variable domain in full (rest from reference TRBV2 and TRBJ2-5): EPEVTQTPSHQVTQMGQEVILRCVPISNHLYFYWYRQILGQKVEFLVSFYNNEISEKSEIFDDQFSVERPDGSNFTLKIRSTKLEDSAMYFCASSENFQETQYFGPGTRLLVL.